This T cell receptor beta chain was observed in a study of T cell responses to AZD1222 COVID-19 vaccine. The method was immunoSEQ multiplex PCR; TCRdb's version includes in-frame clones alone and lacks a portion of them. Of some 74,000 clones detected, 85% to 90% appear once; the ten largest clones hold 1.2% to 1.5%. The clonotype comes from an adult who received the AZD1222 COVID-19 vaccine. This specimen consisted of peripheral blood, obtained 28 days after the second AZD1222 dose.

CDR3 in amino acids: CASSQAKGGSTDTQYF. For the CDR3, the DNA is TGTGCCAGCAGCCAAGCAAAGGGGGGGAGCACAGATACGCAGTATTTT. V and J are TRBV3-1 (or the pseudogene TRBV3-2) and TRBJ2-3; tentatively, D is TRBD2 (7 bases). The germline gives CDR1 LGHDT, CDR2 YNNKEL (reference sequence). The CDR3 is 16 amino acids. Trimming removed 1 base at V and 0 bases at J, with 11 bases between.